This entry features one T cell receptor (beta chain) sequence. The source of the sample is a study of T cells in Graves' hyperthyroidism and ophthalmopathy. The CDR3 length is 14 residues. The V gene's germline CDR1 is MNHEY and CDR2 SVGAGI. Trimming pared 2 bases from V and 4 bases from J, leaving 12 bases between. Amplified regions were TCR beta CDR3 sequences from RNA transcripts. First-round RT-PCR targeting the TCR CDR3 was performed with the HTBI primer set. TCRdb processed the multiplex PCR reads anew with MiXCR; each CDR3 protein has one entry. The sample includes 500,000 to 800,000 distinct CDR3 sequences, over 40% seen only once; the top ten take less than 9%.

The sample was peripheral blood or thyroid tissue (not recorded which). The chain employs TRBV6-5 and TRBJ2-7; D is perhaps TRBD1 or TRBD2 (5 bases each). The source of this sequence is an adult man with Graves' disease, either hyperthyroidism or ophthalmopathy (not recorded which). CDR3 residues: CASSYRTEGYEQYF. Here the CDR3 DNA reads TGTGCCAGCAGTTACAGAACCGAGGGGTACGAGCAGTACTTC.